Below, 5 T cell receptor beta chains from the same sample are listed, as sequenced in a study of early T cells in non-severe SARS-CoV-2 infection. TCRdb passed the 5' RACE reads through MiXCR, listing each CDR3 protein once. Here the sample spans around 66,000 distinct CDR3 sequences, about 13% being singletons. The sequencing sample was made of whole blood. These receptors originate from an adult who was a healthcare worker with PCR-confirmed SARS-CoV-2 infection or an uninfected control (not recorded which).

This clonotype was seen a handful of times. J is TRBJ2-7 and V is TRBV7-6, with TRBD2 matching 9 bases. The V segment lost 8 bases and the J segment 0 bases; nucleotides outside the gene matches: 5. CDR1 is SGHVS, CDR2 FNYEAQ, per germline. This CDR3 spans 14 amino acids. CDR3 residues: CASSRGGASYEQYF. The CDR3 coding sequence is TGTGCCAGCTCGCGGGGGGGCGCCTCCTACGAGCAGTACTTC.

This clonotype was counted only a few times. The V gene is TRBV7-8, the J gene TRBJ2-7, with D possibly being TRBD1 or TRBD2 (6 bases each). Germline assignment: CDR1 SGHVS and CDR2 FQNEAQ. This CDR3 has 15 amino acids. V shed 6 bases and J shed 4 bases, with 19 bases lying between them. The CDR3 is CASRGHGSKSYEQYF. The CDR3, as DNA: TGTGCCAGCAGGGGACACGGGAGCAAGTCGTACGAGCAGTACTTC.

This clonotype was recorded many times. CDR3 protein: CASSLLMNTEAFF. The CDR3 coding sequence is TGTGCCAGCAGCTTACTTATGAACACTGAAGCTTTCTTT. The chain joins TRBV7-9 to TRBJ1-1; D ambiguous. There are 13 residues in the CDR3. The V gene's germline CDR1 is SEHNR and CDR2 FQNEAQ (reference sequence). Deletions cut 2 bases from V and 0 bases from J, with 4 bases between.

This clonotype was detected only a few times. The chain uses TRBV7-8 and TRBJ2-7, with D maybe TRBD2 (6 bases). This CDR3 spans 14 amino acids. Germline V gives CDR1 SGHVS, CDR2 FQNEAQ. V lost 1 base, J lost 8 bases, and 15 bases lay in between. CDR3 amino acids: CASSLGAGPLKQYF. The CDR3 coding sequence is TGTGCCAGCAGCTTAGGGGCGGGGCCCCTGAAGCAGTACTTC.

This clonotype occurred many times. The gene calls are TRBV9 and TRBJ2-5; D not resolved. V was shortened by 0 bases and J by 9 bases, with 9 bases between the two germline ends. The CDR3 loop spans 12 amino acids. Germline V gene lookup returns CDR1 SGDLS and CDR2 YYNGEE. The CDR3 is CASSVVAGPQYF. CDR3 nucleotides: TGTGCCAGCAGCGTAGTCGCAGGTCCCCAGTACTTC.